Following are 30 T cell receptor beta chains from one sample sequenced in a study of T cells in localized non-small cell lung cancer. Assay used: immunoSEQ multiplex PCR; TCRdb lists only in-frame clones, some missing. Altogether tens of thousands of clones are present, about 85% being singletons, with the ten largest covering over 30%. The sample consisted of PBMCs, taken before any cancer treatment. The receptors derive from a woman aged 40-75 years with stage II squamous cell lung carcinoma.

The V and J genes are TRBV28 and TRBJ2-1, with 8 bases that match TRBD1. The CDR3 totals 19 residues. Germline values: CDR1 MDHEN, CDR2 SYDVKM. Trimming at V came to 4 bases and at J to 7 bases, leaving 21 bases not matched to a gene. This CDR3 is CASSSIRLDRVGFYNEQFF. CDR3 DNA: TGTGCCAGCAGTTCAATTCGCCTGGACAGGGTCGGGTTTTATAATGAGCAGTTCTTC.

This rearrangement joins TRBV4-1 to TRBJ1-3; D remains unclear. In germline, CDR1 is MGHRA, CDR2 YSYEKL. V was pared by 0 bases and J by 4 bases, with 16 bases between. This CDR3 is built from 17 residues. The chain's CDR3 is CASSQDAPGLEGNTIYF. CDR3 DNA sequence: TGCGCCAGCAGCCAAGACGCCCCAGGCCTAGAGGGAAACACCATATATTTT.

This clone was observed once. The chain combines TRBV28 with TRBJ2-7, with 7 bases identical to TRBD1. Germline assignment: CDR1 MDHEN and CDR2 SYDVKM. The CDR3 loop spans 14 amino acids. Unmatched junction bases numbered 9, after V lost 5 bases and J lost 5 bases. In nucleotides, the CDR3 is TGTGCCAGCAGTCGCACAGGGGAACGACACGAGCAGTACTTC. This sequence encodes CASSRTGERHEQYF. Using reference TRBV28 and TRBJ2-7 for the parts outside the CDR3, the full variable domain is DVKVTQSSRYLVKRTGEKVFLECVQDMDHENMFWYRQDPGLGLRLIYFSYDVKMKEKGDIPEGYSVSREKKERFSLILESASTNQTSMYLCASSRTGERHEQYFGPGTRLTVT.

This sequence joins TRBV5-6 and TRBJ1-1; 8 nucleotides align to TRBD1. Germline V gene sequence: CDR1 SGHDT, CDR2 YYEEEE. The CDR3 runs to 14 residues. The V segment lost 4 bases and the J segment 1 base; nucleotides outside the gene matches: 3. CDR3 in amino acids: CASSTGTGNTEAFF. The CDR3 DNA reads as TGTGCCAGCAGCACCGGGACAGGGAACACTGAAGCTTTCTTT.

The rearrangement joins TRBV25-1 to TRBJ2-3, with 8 nucleotides matching TRBD1. Germline CDR1 is MGHDK and CDR2 is SYGVNS. This CDR3 contains 13 residues. V was pared by 8 bases and J by 3 bases, with 4 bases of the junction left unmatched. The CDR3 nucleotides are TGTGCCAGCGCTAGACAGGGGACAGATACGCAGTATTTT. Protein product: CASARQGTDTQYF.

This rearrangement joins TRBV10-2 to TRBJ2-1, with D possibly being TRBD2 (5 bases). Trimming pared 0 bases from V and 7 bases from J, leaving 10 bases between. Germline lookup yields CDR1 WSHSY and CDR2 SAAADI. This CDR3 contains 14 residues. The CDR3, as DNA: TGCGCCAGCAGTGAGTCAAAGTGGGAGAATGAGCAGTTCTTC. This codes for CASSESKWENEQFF.

The chain joins TRBV28 to TRBJ2-5; D is tentatively TRBD1 or TRBD2 (5 bases each). Germline CDR1 reads MDHEN; CDR2 reads SYDVKM. The V end was cut by 7 bases, the J end by 5 bases, with 17 bases between. The CDR3 length is 14 residues. This chain's CDR3 is CASNSVGGRETQYF. In nucleotides, the CDR3 is TGTGCCAGCAATAGCGTTGGGGGTCGGGAGACCCAGTACTTC.

The J gene is TRBJ2-1, the V gene TRBV7-2; no firm D call. The CDR3 runs to 13 residues. Trimming shortened V by 6 bases and J by 1 base, and 7 bases separated the two germline ends. CDR1 is SGHTA, CDR2 FQGNSA, per germline. The CDR3 is CASRPSSYNEQFF. CDR3 sequence (DNA): TGTGCCAGCAGACCCAGTTCCTACAATGAGCAGTTCTTC. Filled out from reference TRBV7-2 and TRBJ2-1, the complete variable domain reads GAGVSQSPSNKVTEKGKDVELRCDPISGHTALYWYRQSLGQGLEFLIYFQGNSAPDKSGLPSDRFSAERTGGSVSTLTIQRTQQEDSAVYLCASRPSSYNEQFFGPGTRLTVL.

This chain joins TRBV4-2 and TRBJ1-1; the D gene is possibly TRBD1 (5 bases). This CDR3 is 13 amino acids long. V was pared by 6 bases and J by 5 bases, with 13 bases between. Germline-derived CDR1 and CDR2 are LGHNA and YNFKEQ. The CDR3 coding sequence is TGTGCCAGCAGTCCGGGGCTCTGGACTGAAGCTTTCTTT. It yields the protein CASSPGLWTEAFF.

The chain carries TRBV28 and TRBJ1-1; 7 nucleotides align to TRBD1. The CDR3 runs to 16 residues. Per the germline V gene, CDR1 is MDHEN and CDR2 is SYDVKM. The V gene end was trimmed by 7 bases and the J gene end by 1 base; junction bases not matched to a gene: 12. The DNA of the CDR3 is TGTGCCAGCACCCCTCAAACCGGGACAGCGAACACTGAAGCTTTCTTT. The encoded protein is CASTPQTGTANTEAFF.

The rearrangement joins TRBV7-2 to TRBJ1-1; no clear D. Trimming cost V 2 bases and J 1 base, with 11 bases left between them. There are 15 residues in the CDR3. Germline values: CDR1 SGHTA, CDR2 FQGNSA. The CDR3 here is CASSLQDRANTEAFF. DNA of the CDR3: TGTGCCAGCAGCTTACAGGATCGAGCGAACACTGAAGCTTTCTTT.

The genes are TRBV28 and TRBJ2-7; 10 nucleotides align to TRBD1. CDR1 is MDHEN, CDR2 SYDVKM, per germline. V was pared by 4 bases and J by 5 bases, with 5 bases of the junction left unmatched. This CDR3 spans 14 amino acids. The CDR3 loop reads CASSSGTGVDEQYF. The DNA of the CDR3 is TGTGCCAGCAGTTCCGGGACAGGGGTCGACGAGCAGTACTTC.

The chain employs TRBV7-8 and TRBJ1-2, with unresolved D. The germline V gene encodes CDR1 SGHVS and CDR2 FQNEAQ. V lost 5 bases and J 1 base, leaving 8 bases between the germline ends. The CDR3 runs to 13 residues. The CDR3: CASSPYRNYGYTF. CDR3 in DNA: TGTGCCAGCAGCCCTTATCGTAACTATGGCTACACCTTC.

The chain is built from TRBV29-1 and TRBJ2-2; the D is unclear. Per the germline V gene, CDR1 is SQVTM and CDR2 is ANQGSEA. V dropped 5 bases and J dropped 5 bases, with 9 bases sitting between them. The CDR3 has 12 amino acids. CDR3 in amino acids: CSVFRETGELFF. In DNA form, the CDR3 reads TGCAGCGTTTTTCGTGAAACCGGGGAGCTGTTTTTT.

This rearrangement joins TRBV6-6 to TRBJ2-1, with D possibly matching TRBD1 (6 bases). Germline loops: CDR1 MNHNY, CDR2 SVGAGI (reference sequence). The germline V and J ends were trimmed by 2 bases and 5 bases, with 13 bases remaining between them. The CDR3 loop spans 15 amino acids. CDR3 sequence reads: CASSYLSGVNNEQFF. The CDR3 nucleotides are TGTGCCAGCAGTTACCTTTCAGGGGTCAACAATGAGCAGTTCTTC.

This rearrangement joins TRBV10-3 to TRBJ1-5; D is perhaps TRBD1 (5 bases). Germline values: CDR1 ENHRY, CDR2 SYGVKD. The V end lost 11 bases, the J end lost 2 bases, and 13 bases lay between the germline ends. The CDR3 runs to 13 residues. The chain's CDR3 is CASGKGGNQPQHF. CDR3 sequence (DNA): TGTGCCTCGGGGAAAGGGGGCAATCAGCCCCAGCATTTT.

The V call is TRBV6-1, the J call TRBJ2-7; the match to TRBD2 covers 8 bases. The germline V gene has CDR1 MNHNS and CDR2 SASEGT. The CDR3 runs to 16 residues. Trimming cost V 2 bases and J 0 bases; bases outside gene matches: 6. The CDR3 nucleotides are TGTGCCAGCAGTGAACCGGGGGGGGGAAGCTCCTACGAGCAGTACTTC. Translation: CASSEPGGGSSYEQYF.

The chain recombines TRBV28 with TRBJ2-3; unclear D gene. Germline CDR1 reads MDHEN; CDR2 reads SYDVKM. Trimming stripped 5 bases from V and 4 bases from J, with 13 bases between. The CDR3 spans 14 residues. DNA of the CDR3: TGTGCCAGCAGTCCTGAAGATCTCCCAGATACGCAGTATTTT. It codes for CASSPEDLPDTQYF.

The chain combines TRBV7-9 with TRBJ2-6, with 9 bases matching TRBD1. V trimming: 4 bases; J trimming: 1 base; junction bases outside the gene matches: 8. The CDR3 is 18 residues long. The germline gives CDR1 SEHNR, CDR2 FQNEAQ (reference sequence). As DNA, the CDR3 is TGTGCCAGCAGCTCCGGACAGGGGTTAGTGTCTGGGGCCAACGTCCTGACTTTC. This codes for CASSSGQGLVSGANVLTF.

The chain couples TRBV6-6 to TRBJ1-3, with D perhaps TRBD1 (5 bases). Germline loops: CDR1 MNHNY, CDR2 SVGAGI (reference sequence). CDR3 length equals 13 residues. V lost 6 bases and J lost 7, with 13 bases in between. The CDR3 here is CASSTPGGNTIYF. In DNA, the CDR3 is TGTGCCAGCAGCACACCCGGGGGGAACACCATATATTTT.

The gene calls are TRBV7-2 and TRBJ2-1, with 8 nucleotides matching TRBD2. This CDR3 is built from 15 residues. J was trimmed by 9 bases and V by 5 bases; bases with no gene match: 12. CDR1 and CDR2 (germline): SGHTA, FQGNSA. CDR3 amino acids: CASSPRVGGRSEQFF. CDR3 nucleotide sequence: TGTGCCAGCAGCCCCCGGGTTGGCGGGAGGTCTGAGCAGTTCTTC.

V usage is TRBV6-5 and J usage is TRBJ2-4, with D possibly TRBD1 on 5 matching bases. The CDR3 runs 13 residues. V shed 0 bases and J shed 8 bases, with 8 bases lying between them. Looked up from germline, CDR1 is MNHEY and CDR2 is SVGAGI. CDR3 nucleotides: TGTGCCAGCAGTTACTCGAGCAGGGACATTCAGTACTTC. Translated: CASSYSSRDIQYF.

In DNA, the CDR3 is TGTGCCAGCAGCTTAAATGGAGGTCCCGGCACAGGGTCCGCGGGAGCTTTCTTT. Its protein is CASSLNGGPGTGSAGAFF. This chain uses TRBV7-2 with TRBJ1-1, with D possibly being TRBD1 (6 bases). The CDR3 totals 18 residues. Trimming took 2 bases from V and 10 from J, leaving 29 bases between them. The germline CDR1 and CDR2 sequences are SGHTA and FQGNSA.

This chain connects TRBV29-1 to TRBJ2-3; 11 bases map to TRBD2. CDR1 is SQVTM, CDR2 ANQGSEA, per germline. J lost 9 bases, V lost 0 bases, and 8 bases had no gene match. CDR3 length: 15 residues. The CDR3 reads CSVEDLGLAGGTQYF. Here the CDR3 DNA reads TGCAGCGTTGAAGATCTGGGGCTAGCGGGAGGCACGCAGTATTTT.

In this sample, this clone turned up a few times. This sequence joins TRBV7-9 and TRBJ2-5; D gene uncertain. Germline V gene sequence: CDR1 SEHNR, CDR2 FQNEAQ (reference sequence). Trimming took off 4 bases at V and 3 bases at J, with 6 bases between the two ends. This CDR3 is 12 amino acids long. This CDR3 reads CASSSEEETQYF. The CDR3 DNA is TGTGCCAGCAGCTCCGAGGAAGAGACCCAGTACTTC.

The chain is built from TRBV2 and TRBJ1-2; tentative D call: TRBD1 (6 bases). V gave up 7 bases and J gave up 3 bases, with 15 bases separating them. The germline CDR1 and CDR2 sequences are SNHLY and FYNNEI. The length of the CDR3 is 14 residues. The chain's CDR3 is CASTPPGVDYGYTF. CDR3 in DNA: TGTGCCAGCACTCCTCCAGGGGTAGACTATGGCTACACCTTC.

This chain connects TRBV6-6 to TRBJ1-4, with TRBD1 matching over 8 bases. The CDR3 has 15 residues. Trimming removed 4 bases from V and 8 bases from J; junction bases left unmatched: 9. The germline V gene has CDR1 MNHNY and CDR2 SVGAGI (reference sequence). The DNA of the CDR3 is TGTGCCAGCAGTTCCACCGGACAGGGTTACGAAAAACTGTTTTTT. Protein: CASSSTGQGYEKLFF.

The chain joins TRBV4-3 to TRBJ1-2, with D unresolved. Germline-derived CDR1 and CDR2 are LGHNA and YSLEER. The CDR3 spans 15 residues. Trimming shortened V by 0 bases and J by 2 bases, and 10 bases separated the two germline ends. The CDR3: CASSQELTGNYGYTF. Here the CDR3 DNA reads TGCGCCAGCAGCCAAGAACTGACCGGGAACTATGGCTACACCTTC.

The chain's CDR3 is CASSKTNGDTQYF. DNA of the CDR3: TGTGCCAGCTCAAAAACCAACGGAGATACGCAGTATTTT. The J gene is TRBJ2-3, the V gene TRBV18, with D unclear. Germline lookup yields CDR1 KGHSH and CDR2 LQKENI. Trimming left V 5 bases short and J 5 bases short, with 11 bases between. The length of the CDR3 is 13 residues.

This sequence joins TRBV9 and TRBJ2-5; D is undetermined. V was cut by 4 bases and J by 2 bases, with 9 bases left in between. Germline-derived CDR1 and CDR2 are SGDLS and YYNGEE. The CDR3 sequence is 13 residues long. CDR3 region: CASSKDQQETQYF. The DNA of the CDR3 is TGTGCCAGCAGCAAGGACCAACAAGAGACCCAGTACTTC.